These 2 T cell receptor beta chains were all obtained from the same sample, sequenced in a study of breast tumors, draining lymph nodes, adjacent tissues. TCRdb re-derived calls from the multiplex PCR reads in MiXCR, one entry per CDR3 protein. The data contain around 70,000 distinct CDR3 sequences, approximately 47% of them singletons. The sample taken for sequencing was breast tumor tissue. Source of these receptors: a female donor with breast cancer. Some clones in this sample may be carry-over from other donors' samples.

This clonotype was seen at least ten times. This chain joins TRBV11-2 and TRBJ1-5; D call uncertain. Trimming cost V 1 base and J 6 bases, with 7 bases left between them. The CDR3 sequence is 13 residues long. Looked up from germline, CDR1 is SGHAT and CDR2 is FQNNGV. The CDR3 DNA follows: TGTGCCAGCAGCTTAGCGGAGCGTCAGCCCCAGCATTTT. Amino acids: CASSLAERQPQHF.

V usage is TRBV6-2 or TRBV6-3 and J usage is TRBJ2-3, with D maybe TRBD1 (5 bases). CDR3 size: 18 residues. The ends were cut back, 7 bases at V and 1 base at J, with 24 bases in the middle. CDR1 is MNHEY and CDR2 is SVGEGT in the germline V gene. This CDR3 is CASKSIQGGVARTDTQYF. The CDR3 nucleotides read TGTGCCAGCAAATCAATCCAGGGCGGTGTGGCACGCACAGATACGCAGTATTTT.